This TCR beta chain was recovered during a study of control samples from healthy donors and cancer patients. From germline, CDR1 is SGHRS and CDR2 YFSETQ. The length of the CDR3 is 14 residues. Trimming shortened V by 4 bases and J by 6 bases, and 15 bases separated the two germline ends. Clones were read by immunoSEQ multiplex PCR, and TCRdb kept only the in-frame ones, dropping some. There are roughly 370,000 clones in the sample; approximately 92% occur only once, and more than 6% lies in the top ten. V gene TRBV5-1 combines with J gene TRBJ2-3, with D perhaps assigned TRBD1 or TRBD2 (5 bases each). The origin of this receptor is a man aged 35-49 years with head and neck cancer. Sequenced material: PBMCs. The CDR3 DNA is TGCGCCAGCAGCCCGCAGGCCGGGGCGGATACGCAGTATTTT. It is translated as CASSPQAGADTQYF.